Listed below are T cell receptor beta chains from one sample, sequenced in a study of response to subunit inactivated influenza vaccine. TCRdb reprocessed the RT-PCR reads via MiXCR and lists one record per CDR3 protein. The repertoire holds hundreds of thousands of distinct CDR3 sequences, with about 11% as singletons. This same sample was also taken into another study, of T cells expressing NK-cell markers.

Sequences were derived from PBMCs from blood, sampled on the day of vaccination. The receptors come from a man aged 50 or older who received an inactivated influenza vaccine. Each CDR3 is given with its conserved first and last residue. Clone size is shown for a subset of rows, as once, few, many or a class of expanded clone.

>TRBV5-1|few|TRBJ2-3
CASSLWKVTDTQYF
>TRBV11-2|few|TRBJ2-2
CASSQMGGPGELFF
>TRBV6-2/TRBV6-3|.|TRBJ2-1
CASSYVTGLAGTWNEQFF
>TRBV5-1|few|TRBJ2-7
CASSLDTVGLREQYF
>TRBV18|few|TRBJ2-7
CASSPPERHRESGEQYF
>TRBV6-2/TRBV6-3|few|TRBJ2-5
CASNRFLSVDQETQYF
>TRBV10-3|many|TRBJ2-3
CAIRPSGGARDTQYF
>TRBV7-9|.|TRBJ2-7
CASSFTRYEQYF
>TRBV7-2|.|TRBJ2-2
CASSSWIAGVPGELFF
>TRBV6-5|.|TRBJ2-5
CASSYDPAGQETQYF
>TRBV29-1|few|TRBJ2-1
CSVPLGGEQFF
>TRBV28|.|TRBJ1-5
CASSSPGTGSNQPQHF
>TRBV12-3/TRBV12-4|.|TRBJ2-5
CASTTMGTQETQYF
>TRBV5-1|.|TRBJ2-1
CASSPSSGGSGNEQFF
>TRBV7-8|.|TRBJ2-3
CASSLLAENTDTQYF
>TRBV11-1|many|TRBJ2-1
CASSPTSGIGLGFYNEQFF
>TRBV20-1|.|TRBJ1-1
CSAIQMNTEAFF
>TRBV7-9|.|TRBJ2-5
CASSPTGFTETQYF
>TRBV20-1|many|TRBJ2-3
CSASESGRGITDTQYF
>TRBV14|.|TRBJ2-5
CASSQEGLWTGKETQYF
>TRBV29-1|few|TRBJ2-3
CSVDSQGGTDTQYF
>TRBV5-1|few|TRBJ1-1
CASSLAGQGGLSTEAFF
>TRBV5-1|.|TRBJ2-1
CASSLAGGYSYNEQFF
>TRBV7-2|few|TRBJ1-5
CASSGHRGSQPQHF
>TRBV5-6|.|TRBJ2-7
CASSKAIPYEQYF
>TRBV5-1|.|TRBJ1-3
CASSQGQPDRNTIYF
>TRBV11-2|.|TRBJ2-6
CASSLEGQGVLSGANVLTF
>TRBV18|few|TRBJ2-1
CASSPPSINRNEQFF
>TRBV27|.|TRBJ1-1
CASNSLGGTLTEAFF
>TRBV29-1|.|TRBJ2-5
CSVEPRGIETQYF
>TRBV4-3|.|TRBJ2-3
CASSQESPPDTQYF
>TRBV6-2/TRBV6-3|.|TRBJ2-2
CASSTQGAMTGELFF
>TRBV6-5|.|TRBJ1-4
CASSYSTGTNEKLFF
>TRBV20-1|once|TRBJ2-5
CSANSRGETQYF
>TRBV12-3/TRBV12-4|few|TRBJ2-5
CASSPDGGGRETQYF
>TRBV4-2|many|TRBJ1-1
CASSQEAGNTEAFF
>TRBV4-2|few|TRBJ2-1
CASSQVSSLASGEQFF
>TRBV5-1|few|TRBJ2-1
CASSSSVGYNEQFF
>TRBV2|.|TRBJ1-2
CASSLGQAVGGYTF
>TRBV7-8|many|TRBJ2-7
CASSSTRTYEQYF
>TRBV12-3/TRBV12-4|.|TRBJ2-4
CASSSSGQADIQYF
>TRBV27|.|TRBJ2-2
CASSRIGGSLTGELFF
>TRBV5-1|few|TRBJ2-3
CASGKREGLRDRVIDTQYF
>TRBV5-1|.|TRBJ2-5
CASSLGRHYGQETQYF
>TRBV5-1|.|TRBJ2-6
CASSLSTVGLAGANVLTF
>TRBV4-3|.|TRBJ1-2
CASSQGINYGYTF
>TRBV15|.|TRBJ2-6
CATSHIPLFGANVLTF
>TRBV12-3/TRBV12-4|.|TRBJ2-1
CASSLGTGKGRFF
>TRBV21-1|few|TRBJ2-4
CASSPDMGGKNIQYF
>TRBV5-1|.|TRBJ1-3
CASSLSAQAGNTIYF
>TRBV12-3/TRBV12-4|few|TRBJ2-1
CASSTSGGAQFF
>TRBV29-1|.|TRBJ1-1
CSAISGKNTEAFF
>TRBV21-1|many|TRBJ2-1
CASSCRDREVSNEQFF
>TRBV7-9|.|TRBJ2-3
CASSHDRAPGDTQYF